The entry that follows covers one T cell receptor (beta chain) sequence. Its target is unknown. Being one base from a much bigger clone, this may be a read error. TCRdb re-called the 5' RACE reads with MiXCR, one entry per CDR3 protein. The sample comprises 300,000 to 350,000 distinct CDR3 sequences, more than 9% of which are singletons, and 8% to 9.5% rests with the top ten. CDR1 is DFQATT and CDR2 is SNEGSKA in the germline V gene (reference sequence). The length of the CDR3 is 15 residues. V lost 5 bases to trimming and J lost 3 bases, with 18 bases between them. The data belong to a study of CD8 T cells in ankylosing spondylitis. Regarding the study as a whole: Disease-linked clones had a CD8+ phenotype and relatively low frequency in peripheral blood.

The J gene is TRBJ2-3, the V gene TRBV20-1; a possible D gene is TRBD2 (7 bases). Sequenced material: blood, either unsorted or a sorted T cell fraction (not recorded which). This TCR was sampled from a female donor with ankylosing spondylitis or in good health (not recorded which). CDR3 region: CSAPRGRVRTDTQYF. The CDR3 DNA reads TGCAGTGCTCCGCGGGGGCGGGTTAGAACAGATACGCAGTATTTT.